This TCR beta chain was identified during a study of OX40 agonist ivuxolimab in advanced cancers. CDR3 length equals 16 residues. Germline trimming cut 7 bases from V and 7 bases from J; bases unmatched to any gene: 15. CDR1 LNHDA and CDR2 SQIVND come from the germline V gene (reference sequence). Method: immunoSEQ multiplex PCR; TCRdb's copy keeps in-frame clones and lacks some. The sample has around 78,000 clones; around 87% are singletons. Points on this clone: Its antigen is currently unknown.

Overall study results and limits: Also showing low normalized T-cell clonal expansion were some of the nonresponders.

The origin of this receptor is an adult with an advanced solid tumor such as melanoma, head and neck, liver or kidney cancer. J is TRBJ1-4 and V is TRBV19, with TRBD1 matching over 7 bases. The sample here was CD4+ or CD8+ T cells sorted from blood, taken in a trial of the OX40 agonist ivuxolimab. The CDR3 nucleotides read TGTGCCAGTACCGAGGAGCCGCGACAGGGAAGTGAAAAACTGTTTTTT. Its translation is CASTEEPRQGSEKLFF.